The 5 T cell receptor beta chains presented below share a single source sample, sequenced in a study of T cells in Graves' hyperthyroidism and ophthalmopathy. Regions amplified from RNA transcripts were the TCR beta CDR3 regions. First-round RT-PCR of the TCR CDR3 relied on the HTBI primer set. TCRdb ran MiXCR on the multiplex PCR reads and lists one entry per CDR3 protein. The sample lists 650,000 to 750,000 distinct CDR3 sequences; about 14% were seen once. What was sequenced was blood. All receptors come from a woman aged 18-29 years with Graves' hyperthyroidism.

This clonotype was seen ten or more times. CDR3 residues: CASSLATGLAAHSYNEQFF. The CDR3 nucleotides read TGTGCCAGCAGCTTAGCGACGGGACTAGCGGCTCACTCCTACAATGAGCAGTTCTTC. The chain has TRBV7-9 and TRBJ2-1, with 11 bases fitting TRBD2. Losses at the gene ends were 0 bases for V and 0 bases for J; bases not matched to a gene: 7. CDR1 and CDR2 (germline): SEHNR, FQNEAQ (reference sequence). The CDR3 sequence is 19 residues long.

This clonotype was seen at least ten times. V usage is TRBV12-3 or TRBV12-4 and J usage is TRBJ1-3; D call uncertain. The CDR3 has 18 amino acids. Trimming took 5 bases from V and 4 from J, leaving 24 bases between them. CDR3: CASSPPRAPKGSGNTIYF. For the CDR3, the DNA is TGTGCCAGCAGTCCTCCCCGGGCCCCAAAAGGCTCCGGAAACACCATATATTTT.

The sample holds a few counts of this clonotype. The genes are TRBV7-2 and TRBJ1-2; D ambiguous. From germline, CDR1 is SGHTA and CDR2 FQGNSA. This CDR3 contains 16 residues. V shed 4 bases and J shed 1 base, with 16 bases lying between them. The CDR3 nucleotides read TGTGCCAGCAGCTCTTCATGGACTTTCCTTAACTATGGCTACACCTTC. Translation: CASSSSWTFLNYGYTF.

The chain couples TRBV7-2 to TRBJ2-3; tentatively, D is TRBD2 (6 bases). Trimming stripped 4 bases from V and 4 bases from J, with 21 bases between. Germline assignment: CDR1 SGHTA and CDR2 FQGNSA. The length of the CDR3 is 17 residues. CDR3 coding DNA: TGTGCCAGCAGCTCAAGACGGCCCGGGACTTTCGCAGATACGCAGTATTTT. Amino acids: CASSSRRPGTFADTQYF.

The J gene is TRBJ2-3, the V gene TRBV15; D not resolved. There are 11 residues in the CDR3. CDR1 is LNHNV, CDR2 YYDKDF, per germline (reference sequence). The V and J ends lost 3 bases and 8 bases respectively, with 6 bases between them. Here the CDR3 reads CATSSLATQYF. In DNA form, the CDR3 reads TGTGCCACCAGCAGCTTAGCTACGCAGTATTTT.